This T cell receptor beta chain was documented in a study of blood T cell repertoires in COVID-19. With 0 bases removed from V and 1 base from J, the gap between germline ends came to 8 bases. Germline CDR1 is MNHEY and CDR2 is SVGAGI. The CDR3 runs to 15 residues. The data were produced by immunoSEQ multiplex PCR, yet TCRdb's version contains in-frame clones alone and is incomplete. The top ten clones hold less than 40% of a sample with approximately 100,000 clones, 80% to 90% of them seen once. The chain is built from TRBV6-5 and TRBJ2-3; no clear D. The receptor was derived from a woman aged 80 or older with acute or convalescent COVID-19. The specimen sequenced was peripheral blood. DNA for the CDR3: TGTGCCAGCAGTTACTCGATCAAGCGCACAGATACGCAGTATTTT. Translation: CASSYSIKRTDTQYF.